One and the same sample provided the 25 T cell receptor beta chains below, sequenced in a study of response to subunit inactivated influenza vaccine. MiXCR, run by TCRdb on the RT-PCR reads, gives a single entry per CDR3 protein. The table records more than 450,000 distinct CDR3 sequences, around 10% of them present only once. The same data also contributed to another study, on T cells expressing NK-cell markers. That report adds: The authors made TCR beta cDNA libraries by 5'RACE template switching. This switching added a universal primer site and UMIs.

The sequencing used PBMCs from blood, collected on the day of vaccination. The receptors were gathered from a man in his fifties or sixties who received an inactivated influenza vaccine.

A few counts support this clonotype. The chain links TRBV4-3 to TRBJ2-7, with D uncertain. This CDR3 has 13 amino acids. Germline loops: CDR1 LGHNA, CDR2 YSLEER. Between the trimmed V and J ends, which lost 1 base and 2 bases, there was a span of 6 bases. The CDR3 DNA reads TGCGCCAGCAGCCAAGGGGTAACCTACGAGCAGTACTTC. Residues: CASSQGVTYEQYF.

This clonotype was detected ten times or more. The V and J genes are TRBV10-3 and TRBJ2-3; either TRBD1 or TRBD2 may supply D (5 bases each). V gave up 4 bases and J gave up 3 bases, with 8 bases separating them. The CDR3 loop spans 13 amino acids. CDR1 is ENHRY and CDR2 is SYGVKD in the germline V gene. DNA for the CDR3: TGTGCCATCAGTGGGGACGCTACAGATACGCAGTATTTT. The encoded protein is CAISGDATDTQYF.

The table lists this clonotype with a few counts. CDR3 DNA sequence: TGTGCCAGCAGCGGGACAGTTAACTATGGCTACACCTTC. It yields the protein CASSGTVNYGYTF. V and J are TRBV28 and TRBJ1-2, with TRBD1 matching over 7 bases. Losses at the gene ends were 6 bases for V and 1 base for J; bases not matched to a gene: 2. The length of the CDR3 is 13 residues. Per the germline V gene, CDR1 is MDHEN and CDR2 is SYDVKM.

This clonotype has just a few counts. The chain is built from TRBV18 and TRBJ2-1, with D maybe TRBD1 (6 bases). Germline lookup yields CDR1 KGHSH and CDR2 LQKENI. There are 16 residues in the CDR3. Trimming pared 0 bases from V and 3 bases from J, leaving 12 bases between. In DNA form, the CDR3 reads TGTGCCAGCTCACCACCCTGGCAGGGGATCTACAATGAGCAGTTCTTC. Translated: CASSPPWQGIYNEQFF.

The chain has TRBV18 and TRBJ2-7, with D unresolved. Germline CDR1 reads KGHSH; CDR2 reads LQKENI. Trimming took 0 bases from V and 0 from J, leaving 6 bases between them. This CDR3 is 14 amino acids long. The CDR3 region is CASSPPAASYEQYF. As DNA, the CDR3 is TGTGCCAGCTCACCACCTGCGGCCTCCTACGAGCAGTACTTC.

This clonotype was seen repeatedly, ten times or more. This rearrangement joins TRBV5-1 to TRBJ2-1; 10 nucleotides agree with TRBD2. This CDR3 has 16 amino acids. Germline V CDR1 and CDR2: SGHRS, YFSETQ. Unmatched junction bases numbered 8, after V lost 0 bases and J lost 8 bases. In nucleotides, the CDR3 is TGCGCCAGCAGCTTGGCAGCGGGAGGGCCGATAGATGAGCAGTTCTTC. Amino acids: CASSLAAGGPIDEQFF.

This clonotype was seen ten or more times. The CDR3 region has the DNA TGTGCCAGCAGCTTAGTTCGAGGGGTGCTGTTCTTC. Translated: CASSLVRGVLFF. This chain joins TRBV11-2 and TRBJ2-1; the D gene could be TRBD1 or TRBD2 (5 bases each). The V end lost 1 base, the J end lost 15 bases, and 13 bases lay between the germline ends. Germline V gene data show CDR1 as SGHAT and CDR2 as FQNNGV. This CDR3 has 12 amino acids. The full variable domain, completed using reference TRBV11-2 and TRBJ2-1, is EAGVAQSPRYKIIEKRQSVAFWCNPISGHATLYWYQQILGQGPKLLIQFQNNGVVDDSQLPKDRFSAERLKGVDSTLKIQPAKLEDSAVYLCASSLVRGVLFFGPGTRLTVL.

The chain uses TRBV28 and TRBJ1-2; possibly TRBD1 for D (5 bases). This CDR3 contains 17 residues. The germline V gene encodes CDR1 MDHEN and CDR2 SYDVKM. V lost 5 bases and J lost 4, with 23 bases in between. The CDR3 DNA reads as TGTGCCAGCAGTCCAACCTTACTCACAGGAGTGGGCTATGGCTACACCTTC. Translation gives CASSPTLLTGVGYGYTF.

The CDR3 bases are TGCAGTGCTAGCCCCGCAGGGGGCGTCCAAGAGACCCAGTACTTC. Amino acids: CSASPAGGVQETQYF. J is TRBJ2-5 and V is TRBV20-1, with 8 positions matching TRBD1. V shed 3 bases and J 1 base; nucleotides not matched to a gene: 7. Germline lookup yields CDR1 DFQATT and CDR2 SNEGSKA (reference sequence). CDR3 length equals 15 residues.

A remark on this clonotype: Without the conserved terminal phenylalanine or tryptophan, this CDR3 likely stems from a read error. The chain carries TRBV3-1 and TRBJ2-1; D is unclear. The CDR3 totals 14 residues. In germline, CDR1 is LGHDT, CDR2 YNNKEL (reference sequence). With 1 base removed from V and 5 bases from J, the gap between germline ends came to 9 bases. The CDR3 DNA sequence: TGTGCCAGCAGCCAAGTGGACGGCAACAATGAGCAGTTCTTA. Protein: CASSQVDGNNEQFL.

A few counts support this clonotype. This chain joins TRBV10-3 and TRBJ2-1; 16 nucleotides match TRBD2. CDR3 length equals 21 residues. The ends lost 4 bases at V and 7 bases at J; junction bases unmatched: 19. Germline loops: CDR1 ENHRY, CDR2 SYGVKD. This CDR3 reads CAISVTLRGTSGRAWGNEQFF. In DNA, the CDR3 is TGTGCCATCAGTGTCACCCTCCGGGGGACTAGCGGGAGGGCCTGGGGTAATGAGCAGTTCTTC.

V usage is TRBV20-1 and J usage is TRBJ2-7; TRBD2 agrees at 12 bases. V shed 6 bases, J shed 0 bases, and the junction held 15 bases outside the gene matches. Germline CDR1 reads DFQATT; CDR2 reads SNEGSKA (reference sequence). The CDR3 length is 18 residues. CDR3 coding DNA: TGCAGTGCCCTTCGTCGACTAGCGGGAGTTTGGAGCTCCTACGAGCAGTACTTC. It specifies CSALRRLAGVWSSYEQYF.

This clonotype was found many times. The chain is built from TRBV6-5 and TRBJ2-3; D possibly corresponds to TRBD1 (5 bases). Per the germline V gene, CDR1 is MNHEY and CDR2 is SVGAGI. Trimming took 0 bases from V and 3 from J, leaving 10 bases between them. The CDR3 has 15 residues. Here the CDR3 DNA reads TGTGCCAGCAGTTACTCCCAGGGCTGGACAGATACGCAGTATTTT. Translating it yields CASSYSQGWTDTQYF.

There are many counts of this clonotype. The rearrangement uses TRBV7-2 and TRBJ2-7, with 10 bases matching TRBD2. CDR3 length: 17 residues. Germline lookup yields CDR1 SGHTA and CDR2 FQGNSA. After removal of 0 bases from V and 0 bases from J, the junction contained 5 bases not matched to a gene. The CDR3 DNA reads as TGTGCCAGCAGCTTAGCTCTAGCGGGGGATAGCTCCTACGAGCAGTACTTC. Its translation is CASSLALAGDSSYEQYF.

This clonotype was found a few times. Here the CDR3 DNA reads TGTGCCACCAGCAGAGACCGGGGGGGCACAGATACGCAGTATTTT. Encoded protein: CATSRDRGGTDTQYF. This chain links TRBV15 with TRBJ2-3, with 7 positions matching TRBD2. V dropped 0 bases and J dropped 1; count of bases not matched to a gene: 1. The germline V gene has CDR1 LNHNV and CDR2 YYDKDF (reference sequence). The CDR3 consists of 15 residues. Variable domain in full (rest from reference TRBV15 and TRBJ2-3): DAMVIQNPRYQVTQFGKPVTLSCSQTLNHNVMYWYQQKSSQAPKLLFHYYDKDFNNEADTPDNFQSRRPNTSFCFLDIRSPGLGDTAMYLCATSRDRGGTDTQYFGPGTRLTVL.

The chain couples TRBV10-3 to TRBJ1-5; D is ambiguous. The germline gives CDR1 ENHRY, CDR2 SYGVKD. The germline V and J ends were trimmed by 7 bases and 5 bases, with 12 bases remaining between them. There are 13 residues in the CDR3. The CDR3 DNA sequence: TGTGCCATCACCACACAAGCAGATCAGCCCCAGCATTTT. Its protein product is CAITTQADQPQHF.

This clonotype has just a few counts. This rearrangement joins TRBV11-2 to TRBJ2-7, with 9 bases lining up with TRBD1. CDR3 length: 16 residues. Trimming cost V 6 bases and J 2 bases; bases outside gene matches: 11. Germline values: CDR1 SGHAT, CDR2 FQNNGV. The CDR3 here is CASSSPRTGATYEQYF. Here the CDR3 DNA reads TGTGCCAGCAGTTCACCTAGGACAGGGGCGACCTACGAGCAGTACTTC.

V gene TRBV5-4 combines with J gene TRBJ2-3; no clear D. The CDR3 has 15 residues. The germline gives CDR1 SGHNT, CDR2 YYREEE (reference sequence). Trimming shortened V by 7 bases and J by 1 base, and 16 bases separated the two germline ends. The CDR3 protein is CASAPRPQGTDTQYF. As DNA, the CDR3 is TGTGCCAGCGCACCCCGCCCCCAAGGCACAGATACGCAGTATTTT.

This clonotype was seen only a few times. V gene TRBV2 combines with J gene TRBJ2-7; D perhaps matches TRBD2 (6 bases). Trimming left V 3 bases short and J 0 bases short, with 12 bases between. CDR3 length: 15 residues. Germline V CDR1 and CDR2: SNHLY, FYNNEI. In DNA form, the CDR3 reads TGTGCCAGCAGTGACCTGGCGCGGGGCTCCTACGAGCAGTACTTC. This sequence encodes CASSDLARGSYEQYF.

This clonotype showed up many times. The V call is TRBV29-1, the J call TRBJ1-1; unclear D gene. Looked up from germline, CDR1 is SQVTM and CDR2 is ANQGSEA. This CDR3 is built from 12 residues. V was clipped by 4 bases and J by 8 bases, with 14 bases between them. For the CDR3, the DNA is TGCAGCGTTGTGGCGAAACGTAACGAAGCTTTCTTT. Its translation: CSVVAKRNEAFF.

This clonotype was counted only a few times. The chain combines TRBV20-1 with TRBJ2-7, with 9 positions matching TRBD1. V trimming: 4 bases; J trimming: 0 bases; junction bases outside the gene matches: 4. Germline CDR1 and CDR2: DFQATT and SNEGSKA (reference sequence). The CDR3 spans 14 residues. CDR3 DNA: TGCAGTGCTATCCCGGGACAGGGCTCCTACGAGCAGTACTTC. Residues: CSAIPGQGSYEQYF.

Written as DNA, the CDR3 is TGTGCCAGCAGTTTCGGTTCTTCCTCTGGAAACACCATATATTTT. Translating gives CASSFGSSSGNTIYF. V and J are TRBV12-3 or TRBV12-4 and TRBJ1-3, with D unresolved. Trimming cost V 3 bases and J 0 bases, with 9 bases left between them. The CDR3 has 15 residues.

The chain couples TRBV25-1 to TRBJ2-7; D not certain. The CDR3 is made up of 15 amino acids. V gave up 4 bases and J gave up 7 bases, with 20 bases separating them. Germline lookup yields CDR1 MGHDK and CDR2 SYGVNS. DNA for the CDR3: TGTGCCAGCAGTGGGCCCCCCACCAACCTGGGGGAGCAGTACTTC. Translating gives CASSGPPTNLGEQYF.

This clonotype was counted between two and nine times. V gene TRBV29-1 combines with J gene TRBJ2-1; no definite D call. The CDR3 totals 13 residues. Germline V CDR1 and CDR2: SQVTM, ANQGSEA. The V end lost 2 bases, the J end lost 0 bases, and 5 bases lay between the germline ends. The CDR3: CSVELTSYNEQFF. CDR3 nucleotides: TGCAGCGTTGAACTGACCTCCTACAATGAGCAGTTCTTC.

This clonotype was picked up a small number of times. V usage is TRBV15 and J usage is TRBJ2-5, with D unclear. Per the germline V gene, CDR1 is LNHNV and CDR2 is YYDKDF (reference sequence). With 1 base removed from V and 0 bases from J, the gap between germline ends came to 12 bases. The CDR3 spans 16 residues. The CDR3 protein is CATSRVISRNQETQYF. The CDR3 DNA reads as TGTGCCACCAGCAGAGTAATATCGAGGAACCAAGAGACCCAGTACTTC.